The rows below give T cell receptor beta chains drawn from one sample of a study of cytomegalovirus exposure and HLA in healthy donors. Sequencing used immunoSEQ multiplex PCR; TCRdb keeps in-frame clones, though not all of them. Here the sample spans some 80,000 clones, about 9.5% being singletons. Sequencing was carried out using PBMCs. These receptor sequences come from a man between 60 and 70 years old in good health and CMV-seropositive. CDR3s include the opening cysteine and the closing phenylalanine or tryptophan. A D gene is named only where the DNA matches it firmly. Not every row has a clone size; where given, it reads once, few, many or a size class.

d_gene	v_gene	j_gene	abundance	CDR3nt	CDR3aa
TRBD1	TRBV2	TRBJ1-6	-	TGTGCCAGCAGTGGGACAGGGATTAGTTCACCCCTCCACTTT	CASSGTGISSPLHF
TRBD2	TRBV19	TRBJ2-2	-	TGTGCCAGTAGTACTAGGGGGGGAACGGCTAGCGGGAGGGCCTTTTGGACCGGGGAGCTGTTTTTT	CASSTRGGTASGRAFWTGELFF
-	TRBV28	TRBJ2-7	-	TGTGCCAGCAGTTTATTAAACAGGTTCTACGAGCAGTACTTC	CASSLLNRFYEQYF
TRBD1	TRBV6-6	TRBJ1-1	-	TGTGCCAGCACCAGCAGGGACAGGCTTCGGACTGAAGCTTTCTTT	CASTSRDRLRTEAFF
TRBD1	TRBV7-2	TRBJ1-3	few	TGTGCCAGCAGCCGAACGGGACAGGCTGGAAACACCATATATTTT	CASSRTGQAGNTIYF
-	TRBV6-1	TRBJ1-5	-	TGTGCCAGCAGCCGGGGGTCCTATAGCAATCAGCCCCAGCATTTT	CASSRGSYSNQPQHF
-	TRBV4-1	TRBJ2-1	few	TGCGCCAGCAGCCAGCGGGGCAATGAGCAGTTCTTC	CASSQRGNEQFF
-	TRBV5-1	TRBJ2-2	-	TGCGCCAGCAGGATACAGACCGGGGAGCTGTTTTTT	CASRIQTGELFF
TRBD2	TRBV29-1	TRBJ2-7	few	TGCAGCGTTGGGACTAGCTCCCTCGAGCAGTACTTC	CSVGTSSLEQYF
-	TRBV2	TRBJ2-1	-	TGTGCCAGCAGTGAAAGGGAACAGGGCGGAGCGGACAATGAGCAGTTCTTC	CASSEREQGGADNEQFF
TRBD2	TRBV7-3	TRBJ2-2	-	TGTGCCAGCAGCTCCGGGACTAGCGGCACCGGGGAGCTGTTTTTT	CASSSGTSGTGELFF
-	TRBV10-2	TRBJ1-5	few	TGCGCCAGCAGTGAGTCGGGACACCGCAATCAGCCCCAGCATTTT	CASSESGHRNQPQHF
TRBD1	TRBV19	TRBJ1-2	few	TGTGCCAGTAGTATACCGACAGGGGACTACAACGGCTACACCTTC	CASSIPTGDYNGYTF
TRBD2	TRBV5-1	TRBJ2-7	-	TGCGCCAGCAGCGCAGGGACTAGCGGCTCCTACGAGCAGTACTTC	CASSAGTSGSYEQYF
TRBD1	TRBV27	TRBJ2-7	few	TGTGCCAGCAGTCCCGGACAGGGCTACGAGCAGTACTTC	CASSPGQGYEQYF
-	TRBV4-2	TRBJ1-2	-	TGTGCCAGCAGCCAAGAGTTAACAGCTAACTATGGCTACACCTTC	CASSQELTANYGYTF
-	TRBV18	TRBJ2-5	few	TGTGCCAGCTCACCAACCGAGACTAAGGGAGGAGAGACCCAGTACTTC	CASSPTETKGGETQYF
TRBD1	TRBV9	TRBJ2-1	-	TGTGCCAGCAGCGTAATGGGGGGACAGGGGGCGGATGAGCAGTTCTTC	CASSVMGGQGADEQFF
-	TRBV30	TRBJ1-6	-	TGTGCCTGGAGTGTACTAGGGTACACCTATAATTCACCCCTCCACTTT	CAWSVLGYTYNSPLHF
-	TRBV7-2	TRBJ1-2	-	TGTGCCAGCAGCTTAGGTGGCAGTACCTATGGCTACACCTTC	CASSLGGSTYGYTF
-	TRBV27	TRBJ2-7	-	TGTGCCAGCAGTTTTGTAGGAGGGGCGCGGGAGCAGTACTTC	CASSFVGGAREQYF
-	TRBV6-1	TRBJ1-5	-	TGTGCCAGCATCCTTAATAGCAATCAGCCCCAGCATTTT	CASILNSNQPQHF
TRBD1	TRBV5-4	TRBJ1-2	-	TGTGCCGCCGGGGGACAGGGGGTCGGGTCCTATGGCTACACCTTC	CAAGGQGVGSYGYTF
-	TRBV19	TRBJ2-1	-	TGTGCCAGTAGTAGGTTCAGCTCCTACAATGAGCAGTTCTTC	CASSRFSSYNEQFF
TRBD2	TRBV5-1	TRBJ2-1	-	TGCGCCAGCAGCTTGCAGGTGGGACTAGTTGGCAATGAGCAGTTCTTC	CASSLQVGLVGNEQFF
TRBD2	TRBV19	TRBJ2-5	few	TGTGCCAGTAGTACAGGACTAGCGGGAGGCCAAGAGACCCAGTACTTC	CASSTGLAGGQETQYF
-	TRBV10-3	TRBJ2-1	few	TGTGCCTCCCGGCAGGGGAGCTCCTACAATGAGCAGTTCTTC	CASRQGSSYNEQFF
-	TRBV5-1	TRBJ2-3	few	TGCGCCAGCAGCCTAGGTGTTCCGTACACAGATACGCAGTATTTT	CASSLGVPYTDTQYF